This passage covers 17 T cell receptor beta chains from one sample sequenced in a study of blood T cell repertoires in COVID-19. Using immunoSEQ multiplex PCR, the repertoire was profiled, and TCRdb retains in-frame clones only, with some absent. This table has roughly 250,000 clones, approximately 86% appearing once. The sample comprised PBMCs or T cells enriched from blood (not recorded which). Every receptor here comes from a woman aged 50 to 65 who had recovered from COVID-19.

As DNA, the CDR3 is TGTGCCAGCAGCTTAGAGACAGGAGAATCCCTCCACTTT. It translates to CASSLETGESLHF. This rearrangement joins TRBV7-9 to TRBJ1-6; possible D gene TRBD1, 6 bases. Per the germline V gene, CDR1 is SEHNR and CDR2 is FQNEAQ (reference sequence). V dropped 1 base and J dropped 14 bases, with 12 bases sitting between them. This CDR3 comprises 13 residues.

V and J are TRBV5-5 and TRBJ2-7, with 10 nucleotides matching TRBD2. Germline V gene sequence: CDR1 SGHKS, CDR2 YYEKEE (reference sequence). CDR3 size: 17 residues. Germline trimming cut 4 bases from V and 6 bases from J; bases unmatched to any gene: 16. The CDR3 nucleotides read TGTGCCAGCAGCCCACCCCGGTCGGCTAGCGGGAGCCGCGAGCAGTACTTC. This sequence encodes CASSPPRSASGSREQYF.

The chain recombines TRBV28 with TRBJ1-1; D uncertain. There are 13 residues in the CDR3. Trimming cost V 3 bases and J 2 bases, with 7 bases left between them. Per germline, CDR1 MDHEN and CDR2 SYDVKM. CDR3 loop: CASSFYVNTEAFF. The CDR3 DNA follows: TGTGCCAGCAGTTTCTACGTTAACACTGAAGCTTTCTTT.

The V gene is TRBV20-1, the J gene TRBJ1-2; D unresolved. Germline CDR1 DFQATT, CDR2 SNEGSKA (reference sequence). The CDR3 is 10 amino acids. The germline V and J ends were trimmed by 2 bases and 8 bases, with 6 bases remaining between them. The CDR3 spells CSARLEGYTF. CDR3 sequence (DNA): TGCAGTGCTAGATTAGAAGGCTACACCTTC.

The chain recombines TRBV5-1 with TRBJ1-1; tentative D call: TRBD1 (6 bases). CDR1 is SGHRS and CDR2 is YFSETQ in the germline V gene. Trimming left V 4 bases short and J 3 bases short, with 13 bases between. CDR3 length equals 14 residues. In DNA form, the CDR3 reads TGCGCCAGCAGCGTACAGGGTCGGGACACTGAAGCTTTCTTT. Its protein product is CASSVQGRDTEAFF.

This clone was detected only once. The chain carries TRBV7-9 and TRBJ2-3; TRBD1 matches at 9 bases. V lost 1 base to trimming and J lost 4 bases; unmatched junction nucleotides: 12. Germline V gene lookup returns CDR1 SEHNR and CDR2 FQNEAQ (reference sequence). CDR3 size: 18 residues. CDR3 nucleotides: TGTGCCAGCAGCTTAGGAGATTGGACAGGGGTGATTTCAGATACGCAGTATTTT. Translating gives CASSLGDWTGVISDTQYF.

The chain employs TRBV7-6 and TRBJ2-5; 10 bases match TRBD1. In germline, CDR1 is SGHVS, CDR2 FNYEAQ. The CDR3 covers 15 residues. V shed 3 bases and J 6 bases; nucleotides not matched to a gene: 7. The CDR3 is CASSFTGTGVKTQYF. DNA of the CDR3: TGTGCCAGCAGCTTTACCGGGACAGGGGTGAAGACCCAGTACTTC.

The chain combines TRBV7-9 with TRBJ1-2; D possibly corresponds to TRBD1 (6 bases). This CDR3 is 15 amino acids long. V shed 7 bases and J shed 4 bases, with 19 bases lying between them. The germline V gene encodes CDR1 SEHNR and CDR2 FQNEAQ (reference sequence). CDR3 in amino acids: CASTSSGGASYGYTF. In nucleotides, the CDR3 is TGTGCCAGCACTTCGTCGGGGGGCGCGAGCTATGGCTACACCTTC.

In this sample, this clone turned up a few times. The chain has TRBV30 and TRBJ1-3, with D maybe TRBD1 (6 bases). This CDR3 contains 13 residues. CDR1 and CDR2 from the germline V gene are GTSNPN and SVGIG (reference sequence). The ends were cut back, 2 bases at V and 4 bases at J, with 9 bases in the middle. CDR3: CAWSIGTGNTIYF. The CDR3 nucleotides are TGTGCCTGGAGTATTGGGACAGGAAACACCATATATTTT.

The chain uses TRBV5-5 and TRBJ2-1, with 8 nucleotides matching TRBD1. The germline CDR1 and CDR2 sequences are SGHKS and YYEKEE (reference sequence). The length of the CDR3 is 14 residues. V lost 4 bases and J lost 5; bases outside the gene matches: 5. The CDR3 loop reads CASSGDRLDNEQFF. As DNA, the CDR3 is TGTGCCAGCAGCGGGGACAGGCTAGACAATGAGCAGTTCTTC.

This chain links TRBV6-1 with TRBJ1-1; D remains ambiguous. V was pared by 5 bases and J by 0 bases, with 10 bases between. Germline V gene data show CDR1 as MNHNS and CDR2 as SASEGT. The CDR3 has 14 amino acids. The CDR3 coding sequence is TGTGCCAGCAGTTATCCACAGATGAACACTGAAGCTTTCTTT. Translating it yields CASSYPQMNTEAFF.

This clone was counted a single time. The chain has TRBV18 and TRBJ1-6; D is unresolved. This CDR3 has 16 amino acids. From germline, CDR1 is KGHSH and CDR2 LQKENI. The germline V and J ends were trimmed by 3 bases and 4 bases, with 13 bases remaining between them. CDR3 loop: CASSPSEATYNSPLHF. The CDR3 DNA reads TGTGCCAGCTCACCTTCTGAGGCTACATATAATTCACCCCTCCACTTT.

The rearrangement links TRBV28 to TRBJ2-7; no clear D gene. The CDR3 totals 14 residues. Germline V lookup: CDR1 MDHEN, CDR2 SYDVKM. The V and J ends lost 4 bases and 1 base respectively, with 11 bases between them. The CDR3 nucleotides read TGTGCCAGCAGTTCCCCCCTATTATCCTACGAGCAGTACTTC. Amino acids: CASSSPLLSYEQYF.

This chain links TRBV11-2 with TRBJ1-6, with 7 bases aligning to TRBD1. This CDR3 has 15 amino acids. Germline loops: CDR1 SGHAT, CDR2 FQNNGV. J was trimmed by 8 bases and V by 5 bases; bases with no gene match: 9. CDR3 region: CASSLPGQPYSPLHF. The CDR3 bases are TGTGCCAGCAGCCTTCCGGGACAGCCGTATTCACCCCTCCACTTT.

This chain connects TRBV2 to TRBJ2-7; tentatively, D is TRBD1 (5 bases). Germline CDR1 SNHLY, CDR2 FYNNEI. The CDR3 extends over 13 amino acids. V gave up 7 bases and J gave up 4 bases, with 14 bases separating them. CDR3: CASNNGQGYEQYF. The DNA for the CDR3 is TGTGCCAGCAACAACGGGCAGGGATACGAGCAGTACTTC.

The chain links TRBV5-1 to TRBJ1-1; D might be TRBD1 (6 bases). V lost 3 bases and J lost 4, with 13 bases in between. This CDR3 has 14 residues. The germline CDR1 and CDR2 sequences are SGHRS and YFSETQ. The CDR3 DNA follows: TGCGCCAGCAGCTCAGGGGACCTGGCCACTGAAGCTTTCTTT. Residues: CASSSGDLATEAFF.

The chain employs TRBV2 and TRBJ1-5, with 7 bases aligning to TRBD1. The germline gives CDR1 SNHLY, CDR2 FYNNEI. With 9 bases clipped from V and 5 bases from J, the junction kept 7 bases outside the gene matches. CDR3 length: 13 residues. The CDR3 loop reads CASHRDSDQPQHF. The CDR3 region has the DNA TGTGCCAGTCATAGGGACAGCGATCAGCCCCAGCATTTT.